This T cell receptor (beta chain) was found in a study of T cell repertoires in cytomegalovirus infection. About the study: CMV epitopes in the study were HLA-C-restricted (recently identified) and HLA-B-restricted (well studied). The public TCR beta signatures pointed to both CMV infection and matching HLA type.

TCRdb re-called the reads with MiXCR, one entry per CDR3 protein. The sample has about 480,000 distinct CDR3 sequences; roughly a third are singletons. V shed 3 bases and J 8 bases; nucleotides not matched to a gene: 1. The CDR3 has 12 residues. CDR1 and CDR2 from the germline V gene are MNHNS and SASEGT. Whole-study findings and limits: Carriage of CMV together with the relevant HLA was identifiable through cumulative public TCR beta family frequency. HLA-C-restricted TCR beta clonotypes specific for CMV led the ex vivo response.

Note on this clonotype: What it binds is not known.

The sample here was cultured PBMCs, taken from culture after CMV antigen stimulation. This sequence originates from a human donor in good health (CMV status not recorded). Some clones in this sample may be carry-over from other donors' samples. The rearrangement links TRBV6-1 to TRBJ2-1; TRBD1 matches 7 bases. The CDR3 loop is CASSDQGDEQFF. CDR3 in DNA: TGTGCCAGCAGTGACCAGGGGGATGAGCAGTTCTTC.